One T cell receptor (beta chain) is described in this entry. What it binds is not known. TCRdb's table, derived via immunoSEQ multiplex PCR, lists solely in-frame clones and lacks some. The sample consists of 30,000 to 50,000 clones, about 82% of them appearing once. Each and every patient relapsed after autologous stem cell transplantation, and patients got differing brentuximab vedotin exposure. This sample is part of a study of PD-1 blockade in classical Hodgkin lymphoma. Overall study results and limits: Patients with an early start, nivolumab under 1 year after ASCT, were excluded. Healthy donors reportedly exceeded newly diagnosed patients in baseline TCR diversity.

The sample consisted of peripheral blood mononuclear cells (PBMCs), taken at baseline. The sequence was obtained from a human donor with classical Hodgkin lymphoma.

The CDR3 DNA is TGTGCCAGCAGCATTACAGGGTTGGGAGAGCAGTACTTC. Translated: CASSITGLGEQYF. V gene TRBV11-3 combines with J gene TRBJ2-7; tentative D call: TRBD1 (6 bases). From germline, CDR1 is SGHNT and CDR2 YENEEA. CDR3 size: 13 residues. V lost 5 bases to trimming and J lost 7 bases, with 15 bases between them.